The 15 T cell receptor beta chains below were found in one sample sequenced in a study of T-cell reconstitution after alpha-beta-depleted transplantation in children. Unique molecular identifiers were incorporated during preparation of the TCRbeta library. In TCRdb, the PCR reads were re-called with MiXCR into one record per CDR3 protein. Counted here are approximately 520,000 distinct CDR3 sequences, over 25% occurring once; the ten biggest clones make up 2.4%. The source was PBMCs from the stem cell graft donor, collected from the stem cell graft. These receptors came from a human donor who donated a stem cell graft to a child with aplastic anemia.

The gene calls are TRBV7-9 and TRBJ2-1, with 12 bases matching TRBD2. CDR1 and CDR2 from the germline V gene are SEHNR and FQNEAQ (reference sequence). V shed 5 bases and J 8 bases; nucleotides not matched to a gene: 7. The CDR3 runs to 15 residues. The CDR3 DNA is TGTGCCAGCAGCGCGACTAGCGGGAGTACCCATGAGCAGTTCTTC. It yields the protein CASSATSGSTHEQFF.

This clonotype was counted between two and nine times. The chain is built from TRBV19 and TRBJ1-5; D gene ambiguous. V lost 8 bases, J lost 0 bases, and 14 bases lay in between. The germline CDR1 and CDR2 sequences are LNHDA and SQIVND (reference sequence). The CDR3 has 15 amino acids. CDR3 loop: CASSDRLLSNQPQHF. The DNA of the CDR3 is TGTGCCAGTTCAGACCGTTTACTTAGCAATCAGCCCCAGCATTTT. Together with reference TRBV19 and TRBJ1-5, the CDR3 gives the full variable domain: DGGITQSPKYLFRKEGQNVTLSCEQNLNHDAMYWYRQDPGQGLRLIYYSQIVNDFQKGDIAEGYSVSREKKESFPLTVTSAQKNPTAFYLCASSDRLLSNQPQHFGDGTRLSIL.

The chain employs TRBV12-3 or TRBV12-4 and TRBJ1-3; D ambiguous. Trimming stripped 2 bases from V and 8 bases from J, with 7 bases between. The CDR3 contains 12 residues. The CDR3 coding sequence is TGTGCCAGCAGTTTAACCGGGGACACCATATATTTT. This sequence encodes CASSLTGDTIYF.

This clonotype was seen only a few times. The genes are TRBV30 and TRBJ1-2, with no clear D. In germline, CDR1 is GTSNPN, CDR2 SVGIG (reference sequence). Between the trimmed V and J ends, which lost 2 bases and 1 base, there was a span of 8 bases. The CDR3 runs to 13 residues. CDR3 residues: CAWSFGSNYGYTF. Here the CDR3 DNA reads TGTGCCTGGAGTTTTGGGAGTAACTATGGCTACACCTTC.

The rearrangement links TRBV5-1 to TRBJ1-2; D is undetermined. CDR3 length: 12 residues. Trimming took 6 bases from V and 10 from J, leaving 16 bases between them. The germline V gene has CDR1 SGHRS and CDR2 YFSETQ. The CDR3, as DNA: TGCGCCAGCATGCCGTTGATAGGACCCTACACCTTC. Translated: CASMPLIGPYTF.

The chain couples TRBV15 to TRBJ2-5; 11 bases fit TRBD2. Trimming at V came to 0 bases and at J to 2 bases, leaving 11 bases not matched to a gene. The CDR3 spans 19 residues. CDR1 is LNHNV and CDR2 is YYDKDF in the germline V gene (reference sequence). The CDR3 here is CATSREAAGTSGKQETQYF. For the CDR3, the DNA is TGTGCCACCAGCAGAGAGGCGGCTGGGACTAGCGGAAAACAAGAGACCCAGTACTTC.

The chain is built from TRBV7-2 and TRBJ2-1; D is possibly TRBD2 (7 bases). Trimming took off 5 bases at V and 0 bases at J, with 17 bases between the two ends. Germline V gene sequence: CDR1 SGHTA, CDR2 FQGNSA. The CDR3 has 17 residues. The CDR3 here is CASSDHGGGSSYNEQFF. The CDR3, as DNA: TGTGCCAGCAGCGACCATGGGGGCGGGAGCTCCTACAATGAGCAGTTCTTC.

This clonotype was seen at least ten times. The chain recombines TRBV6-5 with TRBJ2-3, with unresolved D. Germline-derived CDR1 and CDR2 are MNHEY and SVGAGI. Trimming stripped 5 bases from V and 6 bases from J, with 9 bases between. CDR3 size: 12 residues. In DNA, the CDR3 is TGTGCCAGCAGTCCACAGCCGGATACGCAGTATTTT. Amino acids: CASSPQPDTQYF.

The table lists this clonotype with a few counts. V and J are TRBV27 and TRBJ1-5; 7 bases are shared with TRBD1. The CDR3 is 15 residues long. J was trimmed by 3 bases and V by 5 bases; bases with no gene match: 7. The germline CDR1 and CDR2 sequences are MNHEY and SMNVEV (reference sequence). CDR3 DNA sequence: TGTGCCAGCAGTGCCTCGACAGGGATCAATCAGCCCCAGCATTTT. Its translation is CASSASTGINQPQHF.

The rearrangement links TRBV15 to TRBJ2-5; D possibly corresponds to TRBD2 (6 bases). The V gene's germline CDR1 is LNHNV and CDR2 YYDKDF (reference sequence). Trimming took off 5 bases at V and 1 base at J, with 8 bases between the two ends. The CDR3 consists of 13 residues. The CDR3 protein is CATSRDSQETQYF. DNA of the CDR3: TGTGCCACCAGCCGGGACTCCCAAGAGACCCAGTACTTC.

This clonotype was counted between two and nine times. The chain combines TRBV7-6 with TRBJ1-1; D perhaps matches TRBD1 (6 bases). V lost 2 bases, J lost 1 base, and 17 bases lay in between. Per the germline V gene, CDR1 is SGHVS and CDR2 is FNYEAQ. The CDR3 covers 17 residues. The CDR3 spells CASSLPRGGGKNTEAFF. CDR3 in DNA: TGTGCCAGCAGCTTACCCCGGGGAGGGGGAAAGAACACTGAAGCTTTCTTT. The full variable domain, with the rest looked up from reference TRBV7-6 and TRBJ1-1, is GAGVSQSPRYKVTKRGQDVALRCDPISGHVSLYWYRQALGQGPEFLTYFNYEAQQDKSGLPNDRFSAERPEGSISTLTIQRTEQRDSAMYRCASSLPRGGGKNTEAFFGQGTRLTVV.

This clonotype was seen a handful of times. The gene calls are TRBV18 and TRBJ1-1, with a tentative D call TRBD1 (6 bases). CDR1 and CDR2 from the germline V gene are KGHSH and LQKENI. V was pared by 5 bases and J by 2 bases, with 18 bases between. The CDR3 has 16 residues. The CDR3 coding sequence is TGTGCCAGCTCAAAGGTTCAGGGGCGGGCTAACACTGAAGCTTTCTTT. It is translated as CASSKVQGRANTEAFF.

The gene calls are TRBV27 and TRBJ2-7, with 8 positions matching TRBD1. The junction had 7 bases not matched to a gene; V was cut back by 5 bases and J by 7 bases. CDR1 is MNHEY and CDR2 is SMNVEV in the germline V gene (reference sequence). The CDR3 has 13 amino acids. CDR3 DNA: TGTGCCAGCAGTCAGGACAGGGTGAAGGAGCAGTACTTC. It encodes CASSQDRVKEQYF.

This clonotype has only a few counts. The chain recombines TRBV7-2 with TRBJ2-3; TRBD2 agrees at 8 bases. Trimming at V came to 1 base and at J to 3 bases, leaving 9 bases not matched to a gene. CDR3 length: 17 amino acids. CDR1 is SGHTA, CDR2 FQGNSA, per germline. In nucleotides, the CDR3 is TGTGCCAGCAGCTTAGGTATCGCAGCGGGAGTGACAGATACGCAGTATTTT. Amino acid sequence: CASSLGIAAGVTDTQYF.

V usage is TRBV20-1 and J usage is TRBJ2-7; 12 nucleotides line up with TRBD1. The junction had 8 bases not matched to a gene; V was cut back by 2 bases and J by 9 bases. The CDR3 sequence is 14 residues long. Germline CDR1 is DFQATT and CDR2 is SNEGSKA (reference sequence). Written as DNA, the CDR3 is TGCAGTGCTAGAAACGGGACAGGGGGCCGGGGGCAGTACTTC. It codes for CSARNGTGGRGQYF.